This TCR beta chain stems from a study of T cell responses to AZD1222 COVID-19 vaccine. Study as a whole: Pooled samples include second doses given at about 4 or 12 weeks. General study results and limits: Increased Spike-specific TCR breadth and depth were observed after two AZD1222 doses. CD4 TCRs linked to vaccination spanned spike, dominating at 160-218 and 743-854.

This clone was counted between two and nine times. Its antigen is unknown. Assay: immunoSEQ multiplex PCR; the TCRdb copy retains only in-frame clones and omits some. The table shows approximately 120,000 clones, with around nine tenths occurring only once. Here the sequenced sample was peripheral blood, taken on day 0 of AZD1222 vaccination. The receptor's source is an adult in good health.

In DNA, the CDR3 is TGTGCCAGCAGCCAAGATTGGGACCCCTCCTCCTTTGGGCAGTACTTC. Amino acids: CASSQDWDPSSFGQYF. V gene TRBV4-2 combines with J gene TRBJ2-7; possibly TRBD1 or TRBD2 for D (5 bases each). The CDR3 spans 16 residues. V was trimmed by 0 bases and J by 9 bases, leaving 21 bases between them. Germline CDR1 is LGHNA and CDR2 is YNFKEQ.